What follows are 16 T cell receptor beta chains derived from one specimen sequenced in a study of blood T cell repertoires in COVID-19 (TCRdb year 2020). Library prep was done by the immunoSEQ multiplex PCR assay. TCRdb provides this immuneACCESS table in a form limited to in-frame rearrangements. Some clones are lacking; in checked studies, under half of them reflect an unresolved V gene, and why the rest are absent is not known. The sample table holds about 160,000 clones, of which approximately 95% were seen once. Just under 2% of the sample belongs to the ten largest clones. The material sequenced was peripheral blood. The origin of the receptors is an older woman with COVID-19, enrolled during active disease.

The rearrangement links TRBV14 to TRBJ2-7, with TRBD1 matching 7 bases. With 5 bases clipped from V and 3 bases from J, the junction kept 1 base outside the gene matches. The CDR3 contains 12 residues. Germline V gene sequence: CDR1 SGHDN, CDR2 FVKESK. The CDR3 here is CASSDRDYEQYF. The CDR3 DNA is TGTGCCAGCAGCGACAGGGACTACGAGCAGTACTTC.

This clone was recorded a few times. This rearrangement joins TRBV6-5 to TRBJ1-4, with 8 bases that match TRBD1. Germline values: CDR1 MNHEY, CDR2 SVGAGI. The junction had 7 bases not matched to a gene; V was cut back by 2 bases and J by 5 bases. This CDR3 contains 16 residues. The CDR3 protein is CASSYAGQGSNEKLFF. CDR3 sequence (DNA): TGTGCCAGCAGTTACGCTGGACAGGGCAGCAATGAAAAACTGTTTTTT.

The rearrangement joins TRBV15 to TRBJ2-2, with a tentative D call TRBD2 (6 bases). V lost 1 base to trimming and J lost 0 bases, with 6 bases between them. This CDR3 has 15 residues. Germline assignment: CDR1 LNHNV and CDR2 YYDKDF (reference sequence). Here the CDR3 reads CATSRGDSNTGELFF. CDR3 nucleotides: TGTGCCACCAGCAGAGGGGACTCGAACACCGGGGAGCTGTTTTTT.

In its sample, this clone was seen once. V is TRBV9 and J is TRBJ1-1, with 8 bases fitting TRBD1. The germline gives CDR1 SGDLS, CDR2 YYNGEE. The ends lost 3 bases at V and 7 bases at J; junction bases unmatched: 8. The CDR3 covers 14 residues. The CDR3 loop reads CASSAGPGQGEAFF. Here the CDR3 DNA reads TGTGCCAGCAGCGCCGGGCCCGGACAGGGTGAAGCTTTCTTT.

V and J are TRBV27 and TRBJ2-7, with D possibly being TRBD1 (6 bases). The CDR3 is 18 amino acids. Germline V CDR1 and CDR2: MNHEY, SMNVEV (reference sequence). V shed 0 bases and J shed 1 base, with 19 bases lying between them. The chain's CDR3 is CASSLSAGVPTISYEQYF. The CDR3 DNA is TGTGCCAGCAGTTTATCAGCAGGGGTCCCTACCATTTCCTACGAGCAGTACTTC.

This clone was seen a few times. The V and J genes are TRBV13 and TRBJ1-1, with a weak D call TRBD1 (5 bases). Germline assignment: CDR1 PRHDT and CDR2 FYEKMQ (reference sequence). Deletions cut 6 bases from V and 5 bases from J, with 19 bases between. This CDR3 is built from 15 residues. CDR3 nucleotide sequence: TGTGCCAGCAGGTGGGGGGGGACCATGGGTACTGAAGCTTTCTTT. Protein product: CASRWGGTMGTEAFF.

J is TRBJ2-3 and V is TRBV5-1; D may be TRBD2 (5 bases). Germline V gene lookup returns CDR1 SGHRS and CDR2 YFSETQ. Deletions cut 5 bases from V and 7 bases from J, with 17 bases between. There are 14 residues in the CDR3. CDR3 protein: CASRMTGSAYTQYF. In nucleotides, the CDR3 is TGCGCCAGCAGAATGACGGGTAGCGCTTATACGCAGTATTTT.

The chain combines TRBV5-1 with TRBJ2-2, with TRBD2 matching 11 bases. The V and J ends lost 4 bases and 1 base, in that order; junction bases with no gene match: 12. CDR1 and CDR2 (germline): SGHRS, YFSETQ. CDR3 length: 19 amino acids. DNA for the CDR3: TGCGCCAGCAGCCAAAGGGGCACTAGCGGGGGTTTGAACACCGGGGAGCTGTTTTTT. Translation: CASSQRGTSGGLNTGELFF.

The CDR3 DNA reads TGTGCCTGGAGTGACGAAAACAGGGAAGGCGCTGAAGCTTTCTTT. This translates into CAWSDENREGAEAFF. The chain combines TRBV30 with TRBJ1-1, with D possibly matching TRBD1 (6 bases). The CDR3 is 15 amino acids. Germline assignment: CDR1 GTSNPN and CDR2 SVGIG (reference sequence). The V end was cut by 1 base, the J end by 6 bases, with 18 bases between.

The genes are TRBV7-2 and TRBJ1-2; TRBD1 matches at 7 bases. Per the germline V gene, CDR1 is SGHTA and CDR2 is FQGNSA. With V trimmed by 5 bases and J by 5 bases, 11 bases remained unmatched. The length of the CDR3 is 15 residues. The CDR3 protein is CASSRTGQSTYGYTF. The CDR3 DNA sequence: TGTGCCAGCAGCCGTACGGGACAGTCGACATATGGCTACACCTTC. The variable domain in full, with the rest retrieved from reference TRBV7-2 and TRBJ1-2, is GAGVSQSPSNKVTEKGKDVELRCDPISGHTALYWYRQSLGQGLEFLIYFQGNSAPDKSGLPSDRFSAERTGGSVSTLTIQRTQQEDSAVYLCASSRTGQSTYGYTFGSGTRLTVV.

The chain uses TRBV18 and TRBJ1-2; 7 bases align to TRBD1. The length of the CDR3 is 15 residues. Germline CDR1 is KGHSH and CDR2 is LQKENI. V dropped 6 bases and J dropped 3; count of bases not matched to a gene: 10. The DNA for the CDR3 is TGTGCCAGCTCTTTCGACAGGGATCGGTACTATGGCTACACCTTC. Amino acid sequence: CASSFDRDRYYGYTF.

The rearrangement links TRBV7-2 to TRBJ2-2, with 8 positions matching TRBD2. J gave up 7 bases and V 2 bases, and 9 bases lay outside the gene matches. The V gene's germline CDR1 is SGHTA and CDR2 FQGNSA. The CDR3 spans 16 residues. The CDR3 nucleotides are TGTGCCAGCAGCTTATTACGGGGGGGCCCCGGCGGGGAGCTGTTTTTT. This sequence encodes CASSLLRGGPGGELFF.

The genes are TRBV7-6 and TRBJ2-7; 9 bases line up with TRBD1. J lost 6 bases, V lost 4 bases, and 10 bases had no gene match. Germline CDR1 is SGHVS and CDR2 is FNYEAQ. The CDR3 loop spans 15 amino acids. This chain's CDR3 is CASSSPAGQGPEQYF. The CDR3, as DNA: TGTGCCAGCAGCTCCCCCGCGGGACAGGGACCCGAGCAGTACTTC.

A single count supports this clone. The chain recombines TRBV15 with TRBJ2-1; 14 bases agree with TRBD2. This CDR3 comprises 16 residues. After removal of 1 base from V and 5 bases from J, the junction contained 1 base not matched to a gene. Germline lookup yields CDR1 LNHNV and CDR2 YYDKDF (reference sequence). The CDR3 protein is CATSRGGLAGDNEQFF. CDR3 DNA sequence: TGTGCCACCAGCAGAGGGGGACTAGCGGGGGACAATGAGCAGTTCTTC.

The chain carries TRBV7-3 and TRBJ2-3; D not certain. V dropped 5 bases and J dropped 4 bases, with 16 bases sitting between them. Germline V gene data show CDR1 as SGHTA and CDR2 as FQGTGA. The CDR3 has 15 amino acids. The CDR3 DNA reads TGTGCCAGCAGCCCCTCTGCCCTTAGTTCAGATACGCAGTATTTT. Translation gives CASSPSALSSDTQYF.

The chain joins TRBV4-2 to TRBJ2-2, with D tentatively TRBD2 (5 bases). Germline V gene sequence: CDR1 LGHNA, CDR2 YNFKEQ. CDR3 length: 16 residues. V gave up 0 bases and J gave up 4 bases, with 12 bases separating them. CDR3 bases: TGTGCCAGCAGCCAAGAATATCGGGGAAGCACCGGGGAGCTGTTTTTT. Translation gives CASSQEYRGSTGELFF.